This T cell receptor beta chain stems from a study of blood T cell repertoires in COVID-19. This CDR3 has 16 residues. V lost 4 bases to trimming and J lost 5 bases; unmatched junction nucleotides: 13. The germline gives CDR1 SGHRS, CDR2 YFSETQ. Here immunoSEQ multiplex PCR was the method, and the copy in TCRdb shows in-frame clones only, minus some. The sample shows 140,000 to 150,000 clones, 85% of them seen only once. The source of this sequence is a woman aged 40-49 years with active or convalescent COVID-19. The gene calls are TRBV5-1 and TRBJ1-1, with TRBD1 matching over 8 bases. The sample taken for sequencing was peripheral blood. The DNA for the CDR3 is TGCGCCAGCAGCGCGGGTGCCGGACAGGGTGGGACTGAAGCTTTCTTT. It encodes CASSAGAGQGGTEAFF. Supplemented by reference TRBV5-1 and TRBJ1-1, the full variable domain reads KAGVTQTPRYLIKTRGQQVTLSCSPISGHRSVSWYQQTPGQGLQFLFEYFSETQRNKGNFPGRFSGRQFSNSRSEMNVSTLELGDSALYLCASSAGAGQGGTEAFFGQGTRLTVV.